This T cell receptor (beta chain) was obtained from a study of CD8 T cells in Susac syndrome. As for the study in general: When blood was drawn, patients with Susac syndrome were on intravenous immunoglobulin alone, on corticosteroids, or therapy-naive.

It was negative isolation that provided the CD8+ and CD4+ T cells, whereas TEMRA cells were enriched by FACS. In germline, CDR1 is MNHEY, CDR2 SVGAGI. The V gene lost 3 bases and the J gene lost 0 bases, with 4 bases spanning the gap. The CDR3 runs 13 residues. RNA in amounts of about 0.5 to 1 ug was reverse transcribed with random hexamers. Amplification of the TCR beta CDR3 was carried out by immunoSEQ multiplex PCR, which spanned a total of 54 Vbeta and 13 Jbeta segments. TCRdb used MiXCR to reprocess the immunoSEQ multiplex PCR reads, holding one entry per CDR3 protein. The sample has some 68,000 distinct CDR3 sequences; around 93% are singletons.

The gene calls are TRBV6-5 and TRBJ2-3; D not certain. Sequencing was performed on CD4+ T cells from PBMCs. This receptor was identified in a human donor with Susac syndrome. CDR3 in amino acids: CASSYYSTDTQYF. CDR3 nucleotide sequence: TGTGCCAGCAGTTATTACAGCACAGATACGCAGTATTTT.